The clone carrying this T cell receptor (beta chain) was recorded at least ten times. The CDR3 sequence is 13 residues long. With 6 bases removed from V and 11 bases from J, the gap between germline ends came to 20 bases. This entry is derived from a study of T-cell reconstitution after alpha-beta-depleted transplantation in children. TCRbeta library construction was performed incorporating unique molecular identifiers. Each CDR3 protein gets one entry after TCRdb re-called the PCR reads with MiXCR. The sample has 200,000 to 250,000 distinct CDR3 sequences; around 7.5% are singletons. Sequenced here: PBMCs, mostly from graft donor cells, sampled 180 days after TCRalphabeta/CD19-depleted stem cell transplant. This sequence joins TRBV12-3 or TRBV12-4 and TRBJ2-7; unclear D gene. The clonotype originates from a male patient younger than 18 who had a stem cell transplant for acute lymphoblastic leukemia, so the T cells may come from the graft donor. CDR3 nucleotides: TGTGCCAGCAGCCTAGGAAATACCCCTCTGGAGTACTTC. This encodes CASSLGNTPLEYF.